This T cell receptor beta chain originates from a study of T cell repertoires in cytomegalovirus infection. On the study more broadly: CMV infection and matching HLA type were both indicated by public TCR beta signatures.

The sample holds many counts of this clonotype. What it binds is unknown. Whole-study findings and limits: HLA-C-restricted TCR beta clonotypes specific for CMV led the ex vivo response.

TCRdb recomputed calls from the reads with MiXCR, one row per CDR3 protein. The table includes about 210,000 distinct CDR3 sequences, around 6.2% detected once. This CDR3 comprises 14 residues. The germline CDR1 and CDR2 sequences are MDHEN and SYDVKM. V was pared by 6 bases and J by 1 base, with 12 bases between. This TCR was recovered from a human donor in good health (CMV status not recorded). Some clones in this sample may be carry-over from other donors' samples. The J gene is TRBJ2-5, the V gene TRBV28, with D perhaps given as TRBD1 or TRBD2 (5 bases each). Sequenced sample: PBMCs. This CDR3 reads CASSYPGTQETQYF. In nucleotides, the CDR3 is TGTGCCAGCAGCTACCCCGGGACCCAAGAGACCCAGTACTTC.